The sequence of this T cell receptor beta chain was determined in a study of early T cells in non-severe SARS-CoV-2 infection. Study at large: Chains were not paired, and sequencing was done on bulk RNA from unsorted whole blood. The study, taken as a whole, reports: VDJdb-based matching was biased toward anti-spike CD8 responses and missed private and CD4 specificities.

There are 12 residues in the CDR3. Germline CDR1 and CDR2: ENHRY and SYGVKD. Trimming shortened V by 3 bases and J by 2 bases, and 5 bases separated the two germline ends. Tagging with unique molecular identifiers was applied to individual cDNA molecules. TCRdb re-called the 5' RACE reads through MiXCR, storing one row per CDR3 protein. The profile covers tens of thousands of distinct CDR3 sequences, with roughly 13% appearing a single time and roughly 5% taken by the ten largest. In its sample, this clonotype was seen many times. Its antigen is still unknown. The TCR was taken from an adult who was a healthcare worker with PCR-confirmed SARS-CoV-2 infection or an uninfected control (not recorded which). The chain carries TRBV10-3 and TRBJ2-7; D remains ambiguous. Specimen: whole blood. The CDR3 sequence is CAISESTYEQYF. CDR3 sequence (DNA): TGTGCCATCAGTGAATCTACCTACGAGCAGTACTTC.